This T cell receptor beta chain was profiled in a study of blood T cell repertoires in COVID-19. Turning to the study itself: PBMCs, B-cell-depleted T cells, or T cells were the source of the cDNA or gDNA that made up the material.

Seattle's cohort entered during active infection and was followed longitudinally. CDR3 length equals 15 residues. V lost 4 bases to trimming and J lost 4 bases, with 14 bases between them. CDR1 is SNHLY and CDR2 is FYNNEI in the germline V gene. TCRdb's table, derived via immunoSEQ multiplex PCR, lists solely in-frame clones and lacks some. Of about 270,000 clones in the sample, roughly nine tenths were seen once. The V call is TRBV2, the J call TRBJ2-1, with a weak D call TRBD1 (5 bases). This TCR was sampled from a woman in her thirties with COVID-19, enrolled during active disease. Sequencing was performed on peripheral blood. The CDR3 DNA reads TGTGCCAGCAGTGTTATGGGGCCCACATACAATGAGCAGTTCTTC. Amino acids: CASSVMGPTYNEQFF.